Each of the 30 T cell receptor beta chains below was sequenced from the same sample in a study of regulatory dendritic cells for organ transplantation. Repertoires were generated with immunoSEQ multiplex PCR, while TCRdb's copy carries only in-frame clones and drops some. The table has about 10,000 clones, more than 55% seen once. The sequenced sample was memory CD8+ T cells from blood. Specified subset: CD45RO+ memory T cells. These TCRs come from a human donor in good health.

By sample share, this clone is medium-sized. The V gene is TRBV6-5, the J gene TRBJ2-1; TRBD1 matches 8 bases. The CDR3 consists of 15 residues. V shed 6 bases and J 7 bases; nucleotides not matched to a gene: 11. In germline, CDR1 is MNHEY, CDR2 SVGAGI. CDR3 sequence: CASSSGTGRFNEQFF. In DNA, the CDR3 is TGTGCCAGCAGCAGTGGGACAGGAAGGTTTAATGAGCAGTTCTTC.

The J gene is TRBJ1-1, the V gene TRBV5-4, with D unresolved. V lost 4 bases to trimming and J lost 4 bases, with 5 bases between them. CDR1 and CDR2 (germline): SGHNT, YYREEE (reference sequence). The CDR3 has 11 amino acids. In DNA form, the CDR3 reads TGTGCCAGCAGCACCATCACTGAAGCTTTCTTT. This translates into CASSTITEAFF.

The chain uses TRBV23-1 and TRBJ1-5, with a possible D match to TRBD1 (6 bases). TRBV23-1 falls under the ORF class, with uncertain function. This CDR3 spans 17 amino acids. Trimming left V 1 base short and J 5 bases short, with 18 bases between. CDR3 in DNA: TGCGCCAGCAGTCAATTGGGGGGACAAGGGGAGGATCAGCCCCAGCATTTT. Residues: CASSQLGGQGEDQPQHF.

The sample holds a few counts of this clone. In nucleotides, the CDR3 is TGTGCCAGCAGTGACGCGGGGGGCCCAGATACGCAGTATTTT. Its protein product is CASSDAGGPDTQYF. The chain uses TRBV6-4 and TRBJ2-3; 8 nucleotides agree with TRBD2. The CDR3 length is 14 residues. Germline-derived CDR1 and CDR2 are MRHNA and SNTAGT. The V gene end was trimmed by 2 bases and the J gene end by 4 bases; junction bases not matched to a gene: 2.

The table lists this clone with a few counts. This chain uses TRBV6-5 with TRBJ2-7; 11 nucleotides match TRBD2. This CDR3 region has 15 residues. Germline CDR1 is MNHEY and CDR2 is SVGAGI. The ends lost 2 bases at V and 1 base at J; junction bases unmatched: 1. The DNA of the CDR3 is TGTGCCAGCAGTTACACTAGCGGGAGTTCCTACGAGCAGTACTTC. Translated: CASSYTSGSSYEQYF.

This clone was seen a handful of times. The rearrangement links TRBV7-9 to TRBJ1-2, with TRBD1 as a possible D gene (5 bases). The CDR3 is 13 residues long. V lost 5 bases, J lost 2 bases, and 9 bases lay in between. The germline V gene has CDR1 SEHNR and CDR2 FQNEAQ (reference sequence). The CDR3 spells CASSQGSNYGYTF. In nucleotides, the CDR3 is TGTGCCAGCAGCCAGGGATCCAACTATGGCTACACCTTC.

CDR3 protein: CASSVGSGRVGTDTQYF. As DNA, the CDR3 is TGTGCCAGCAGCGTAGGTAGCGGGAGGGTAGGAACAGATACGCAGTATTTT. The chain uses TRBV9 and TRBJ2-3, with 11 bases matching TRBD2. The ends lost 0 bases at V and 3 bases at J; junction bases unmatched: 6. CDR1 is SGDLS and CDR2 is YYNGEE in the germline V gene. The CDR3 is 17 residues long.

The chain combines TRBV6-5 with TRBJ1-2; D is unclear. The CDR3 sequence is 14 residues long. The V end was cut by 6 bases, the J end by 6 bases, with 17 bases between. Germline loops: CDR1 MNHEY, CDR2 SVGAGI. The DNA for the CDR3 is TGTGCCAGCAGCCCTCGGATGGTGGGCGATGGCTACACCTTC. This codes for CASSPRMVGDGYTF.

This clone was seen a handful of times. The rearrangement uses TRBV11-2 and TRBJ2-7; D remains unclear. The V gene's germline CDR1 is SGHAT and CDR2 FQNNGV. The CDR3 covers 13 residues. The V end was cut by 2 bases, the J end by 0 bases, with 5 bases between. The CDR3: CASSLQSSYEQYF. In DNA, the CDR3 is TGTGCCAGCAGCTTACAGAGCTCCTACGAGCAGTACTTC.

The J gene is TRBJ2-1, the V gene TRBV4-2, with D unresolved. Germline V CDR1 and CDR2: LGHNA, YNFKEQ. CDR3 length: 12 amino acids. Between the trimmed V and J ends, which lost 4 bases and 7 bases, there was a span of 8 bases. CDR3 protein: CASSLLANEQFF. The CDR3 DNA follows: TGTGCCAGCAGCCTCTTAGCTAATGAGCAGTTCTTC.

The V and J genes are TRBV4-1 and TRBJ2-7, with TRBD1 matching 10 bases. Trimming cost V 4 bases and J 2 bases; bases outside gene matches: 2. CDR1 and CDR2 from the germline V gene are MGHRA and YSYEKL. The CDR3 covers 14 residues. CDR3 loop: CASSPGQGAYEQYF. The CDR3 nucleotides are TGCGCCAGCAGCCCAGGACAGGGGGCCTACGAGCAGTACTTC.

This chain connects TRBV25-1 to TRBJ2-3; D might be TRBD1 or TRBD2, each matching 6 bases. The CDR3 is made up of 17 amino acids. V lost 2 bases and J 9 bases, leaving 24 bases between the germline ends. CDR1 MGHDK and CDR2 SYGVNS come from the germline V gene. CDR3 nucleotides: TGTGCCAGCAGTGAAAGCGGATGGGGGGCCAACCCCCCCACGCAGTATTTT. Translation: CASSESGWGANPPTQYF. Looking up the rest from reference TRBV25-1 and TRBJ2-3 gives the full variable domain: EADIYQTPRYLVIGTGKKITLECSQTMGHDKMYWYQQDPGMELHLIHYSYGVNSTEKGDLSSESTVSRIRTEHFPLTLESARPSHTSQYLCASSESGWGANPPTQYFGPGTRLTVL.

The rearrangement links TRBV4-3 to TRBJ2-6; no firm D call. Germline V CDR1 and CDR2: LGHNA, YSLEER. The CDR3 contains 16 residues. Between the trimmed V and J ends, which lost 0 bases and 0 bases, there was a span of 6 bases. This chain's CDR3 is CASSQEWGSGANVLTF. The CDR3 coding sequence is TGCGCCAGCAGCCAAGAATGGGGCTCTGGGGCCAACGTCCTGACTTTC.

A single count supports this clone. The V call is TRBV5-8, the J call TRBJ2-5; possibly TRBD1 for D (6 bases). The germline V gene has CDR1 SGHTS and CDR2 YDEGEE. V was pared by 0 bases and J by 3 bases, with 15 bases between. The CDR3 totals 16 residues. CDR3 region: CASSLGSTGFEETQYF. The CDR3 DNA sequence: TGTGCCAGCAGCTTGGGTTCCACAGGGTTCGAAGAGACCCAGTACTTC.

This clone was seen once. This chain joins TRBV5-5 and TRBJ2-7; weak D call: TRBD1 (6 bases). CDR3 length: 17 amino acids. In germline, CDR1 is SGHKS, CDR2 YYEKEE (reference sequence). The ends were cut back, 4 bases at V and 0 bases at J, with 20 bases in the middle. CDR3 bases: TGTGCCAGCAGCCACCGGGACATTCAGGGGAGCTCCTACGAGCAGTACTTC. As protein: CASSHRDIQGSSYEQYF.

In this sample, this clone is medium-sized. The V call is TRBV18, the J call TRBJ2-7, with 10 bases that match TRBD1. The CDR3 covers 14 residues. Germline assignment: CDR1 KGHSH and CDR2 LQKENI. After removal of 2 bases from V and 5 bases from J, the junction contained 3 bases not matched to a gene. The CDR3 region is CASSPEDRGHEQYF. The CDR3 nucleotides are TGTGCCAGCTCACCAGAAGACAGGGGGCACGAGCAGTACTTC. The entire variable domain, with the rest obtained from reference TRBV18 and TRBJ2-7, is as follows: NAGVMQNPRHLVRRRGQEARLRCSPMKGHSHVYWYRQLPEEGLKFMVYLQKENIIDESGMPKERFSAEFPKEGPSILRIQQVVRGDSAAYFCASSPEDRGHEQYFGPGTRLTVT.

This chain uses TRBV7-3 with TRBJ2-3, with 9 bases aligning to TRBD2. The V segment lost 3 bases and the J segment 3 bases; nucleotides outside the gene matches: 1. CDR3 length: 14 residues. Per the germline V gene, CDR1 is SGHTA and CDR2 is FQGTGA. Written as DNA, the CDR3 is TGTGCCAGCAGCTTTAGCGGGGGTACAGATACGCAGTATTTT. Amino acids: CASSFSGGTDTQYF.

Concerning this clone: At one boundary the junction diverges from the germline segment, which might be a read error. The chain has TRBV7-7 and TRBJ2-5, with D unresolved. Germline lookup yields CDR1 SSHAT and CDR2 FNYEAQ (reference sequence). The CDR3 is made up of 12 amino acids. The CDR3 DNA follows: TGTGCTAGCAGTTCAGGTAGAGAGACCCAGTACTTC. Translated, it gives CASSSGRETQYF.

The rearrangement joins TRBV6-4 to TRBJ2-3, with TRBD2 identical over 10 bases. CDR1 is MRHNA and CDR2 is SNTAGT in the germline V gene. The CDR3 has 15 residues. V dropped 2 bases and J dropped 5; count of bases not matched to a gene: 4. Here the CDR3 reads CASSDEAGGKDTQYF. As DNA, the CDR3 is TGTGCCAGCAGTGACGAAGCGGGGGGGAAAGATACGCAGTATTTT.

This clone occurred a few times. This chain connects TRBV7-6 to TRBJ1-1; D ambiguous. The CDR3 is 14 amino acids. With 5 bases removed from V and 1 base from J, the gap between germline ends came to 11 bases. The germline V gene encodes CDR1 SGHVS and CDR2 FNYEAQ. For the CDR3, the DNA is TGTGCCAGCAGCCAAAACGAAGGGAACACTGAAGCTTTCTTT. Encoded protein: CASSQNEGNTEAFF.

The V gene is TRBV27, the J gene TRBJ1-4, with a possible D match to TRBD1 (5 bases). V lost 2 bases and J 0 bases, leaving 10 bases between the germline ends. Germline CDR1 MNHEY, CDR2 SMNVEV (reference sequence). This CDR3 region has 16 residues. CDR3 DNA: TGTGCCAGCAGTTTAAATGGGGCTGCAACTAATGAAAAACTGTTTTTT. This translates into CASSLNGAATNEKLFF.

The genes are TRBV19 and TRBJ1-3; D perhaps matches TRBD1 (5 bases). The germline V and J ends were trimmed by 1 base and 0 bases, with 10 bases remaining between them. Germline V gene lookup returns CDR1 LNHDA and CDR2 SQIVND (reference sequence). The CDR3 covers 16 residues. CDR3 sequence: CASSIAPGLSGNTIYF. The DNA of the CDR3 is TGTGCCAGTAGTATAGCTCCGGGGCTCTCTGGAAACACCATATATTTT.

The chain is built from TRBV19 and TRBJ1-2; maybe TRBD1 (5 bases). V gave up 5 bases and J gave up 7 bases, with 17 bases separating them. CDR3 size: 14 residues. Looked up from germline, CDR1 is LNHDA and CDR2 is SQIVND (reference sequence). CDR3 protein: CASSWGTPASGYTF. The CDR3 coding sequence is TGTGCCAGTAGTTGGGGGACGCCAGCCTCTGGCTACACCTTC.

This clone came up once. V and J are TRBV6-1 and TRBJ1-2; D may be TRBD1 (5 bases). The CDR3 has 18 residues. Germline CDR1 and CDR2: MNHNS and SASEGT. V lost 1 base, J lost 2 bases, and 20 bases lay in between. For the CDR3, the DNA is TGTGCCAGCAGTGAAGGTGGGGGAATAAGACTATCGAACTATGGCTACACCTTC. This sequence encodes CASSEGGGIRLSNYGYTF.

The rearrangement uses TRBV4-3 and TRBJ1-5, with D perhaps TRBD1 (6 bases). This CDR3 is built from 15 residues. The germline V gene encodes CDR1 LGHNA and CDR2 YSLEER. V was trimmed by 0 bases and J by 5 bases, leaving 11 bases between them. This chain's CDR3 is CASSQDQGLHQPQHF. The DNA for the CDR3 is TGCGCCAGCAGCCAAGATCAGGGGCTCCATCAGCCCCAGCATTTT.

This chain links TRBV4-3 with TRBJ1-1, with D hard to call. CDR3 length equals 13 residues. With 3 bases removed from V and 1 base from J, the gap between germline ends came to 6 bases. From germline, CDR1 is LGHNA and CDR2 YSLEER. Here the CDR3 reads CASSHLGNTEAFF. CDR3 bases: TGCGCCAGCAGCCATTTGGGGAACACTGAAGCTTTCTTT.

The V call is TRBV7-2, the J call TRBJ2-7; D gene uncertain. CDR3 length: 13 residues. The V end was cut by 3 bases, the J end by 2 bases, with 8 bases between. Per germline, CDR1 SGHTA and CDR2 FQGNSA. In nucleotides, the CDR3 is TGTGCCAGCAGCTTGGGCAGCCCCTACGAGCAGTACTTC. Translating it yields CASSLGSPYEQYF.

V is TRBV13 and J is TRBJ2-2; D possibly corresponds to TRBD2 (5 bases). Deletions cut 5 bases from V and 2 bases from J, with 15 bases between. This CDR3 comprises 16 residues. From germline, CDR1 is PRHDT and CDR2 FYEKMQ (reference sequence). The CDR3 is CASSPADSANTGELFF. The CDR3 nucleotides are TGTGCCAGCAGCCCAGCGGACTCGGCAAACACCGGGGAGCTGTTTTTT.

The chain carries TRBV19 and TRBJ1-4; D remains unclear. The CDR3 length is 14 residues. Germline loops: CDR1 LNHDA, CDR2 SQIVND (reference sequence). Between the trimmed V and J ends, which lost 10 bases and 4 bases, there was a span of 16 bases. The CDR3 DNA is TGTGCCAACATTGGACCGTCTTATAATGAAAAACTGTTTTTT. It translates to CANIGPSYNEKLFF. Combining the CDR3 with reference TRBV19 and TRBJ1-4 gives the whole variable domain DGGITQSPKYLFRKEGQNVTLSCEQNLNHDAMYWYRQDPGQGLRLIYYSQIVNDFQKGDIAEGYSVSREKKESFPLTVTSAQKNPTAFYLCANIGPSYNEKLFFGSGTQLSVL.

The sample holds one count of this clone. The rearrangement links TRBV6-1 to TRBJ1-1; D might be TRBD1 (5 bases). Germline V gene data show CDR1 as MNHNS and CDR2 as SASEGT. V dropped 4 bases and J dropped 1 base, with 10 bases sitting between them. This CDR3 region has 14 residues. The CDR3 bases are TGTGCCAGCAGTGCAGGGCCAGAGAACACTGAAGCTTTCTTT. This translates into CASSAGPENTEAFF.